The next 24 T cell receptor beta chains were all read from a single sample in a study of T cell repertoires in cytomegalovirus infection. One entry per CDR3 protein results from TCRdb running MiXCR on the reads. The table shows 490,000 or so distinct CDR3 sequences, with about 11% occurring only once. The source material was PBMCs. The receptors shown here come from a human donor in good health (CMV status not recorded). Some clones in this sample may be carry-over from other donors' samples.

This chain joins TRBV5-4 and TRBJ2-1; 9 nucleotides line up with TRBD2. This CDR3 comprises 14 residues. Trimming at V came to 6 bases and at J to 6 bases, leaving 7 bases not matched to a gene. CDR1 is SGHNT, CDR2 YYREEE, per germline (reference sequence). The CDR3 region is CASTLAGDRNEQFF. The CDR3 DNA reads as TGTGCCAGCACCTTAGCGGGAGATCGCAATGAGCAGTTCTTC.

This clonotype was detected many times. The genes are TRBV27 and TRBJ1-5; 8 nucleotides agree with TRBD1. Germline V gives CDR1 MNHEY, CDR2 SMNVEV (reference sequence). J was trimmed by 7 bases and V by 5 bases; bases with no gene match: 7. CDR3 size: 14 residues. In DNA, the CDR3 is TGTGCCAGCAGTCGGGGACAGGCCGAGCAGCCCCAGCATTTT. Amino acid sequence: CASSRGQAEQPQHF.

This clonotype was counted at least ten times. This chain links TRBV7-8 with TRBJ2-1, with a tentative D call TRBD2 (6 bases). This CDR3 region has 15 residues. The ends were cut back, 4 bases at V and 4 bases at J, with 14 bases in the middle. Germline V lookup: CDR1 SGHVS, CDR2 FQNEAQ. CDR3 region: CASSWSGPKYNEQFF. CDR3 DNA sequence: TGTGCCAGCAGCTGGAGCGGGCCCAAATACAATGAGCAGTTCTTC.

This clonotype was counted ten times or more. V and J are TRBV7-9 and TRBJ1-1, with D hard to call. The CDR3 length is 13 residues. V lost 4 bases and J lost 2, with 8 bases in between. CDR1 is SEHNR, CDR2 FQNEAQ, per germline (reference sequence). This chain's CDR3 is CASSYGSNTEAFF. CDR3 coding DNA: TGTGCCAGCAGCTACGGCTCCAACACTGAAGCTTTCTTT.

This clonotype occurred a few times. The chain combines TRBV27 with TRBJ2-1; D remains ambiguous. Germline V CDR1 and CDR2: MNHEY, SMNVEV (reference sequence). This CDR3 region has 15 residues. The germline V and J ends were trimmed by 5 bases and 8 bases, with 19 bases remaining between them. CDR3 DNA sequence: TGTGCCAGCAGTCCTTCGGAACGCCTTTGGGATGAGCAGTTCTTC. Protein product: CASSPSERLWDEQFF.

Remarks on this clonotype: A much larger clone sits a single nucleotide away, making a read error possible. The V call is TRBV4-1, the J call TRBJ1-3, with a tentative D call TRBD1 (5 bases). The CDR3 has 16 amino acids. Looked up from germline, CDR1 is MGHRA and CDR2 is YSYEKL. For the CDR3, the DNA is TGCGTCAGCAGCCCCGAAGCAGGGTTCTCTGGAAACACCATATATTTT. Translating it yields CVSSPEAGFSGNTIYF.

CDR3 sequence: CASSQDGYEARGRNEKLFF. CDR3 DNA sequence: TGTGCCAGCAGCCAAGATGGGTACGAGGCCAGGGGGCGAAATGAAAAACTGTTTTTT. This rearrangement joins TRBV3-1 to TRBJ1-4; the match to TRBD1 covers 8 bases. The ends lost 0 bases at V and 5 bases at J; junction bases unmatched: 14. The CDR3 consists of 19 residues. The germline V gene encodes CDR1 LGHDT and CDR2 YNNKEL (reference sequence). Variable domain in full (rest from reference TRBV3-1 and TRBJ1-4): DTAVSQTPKYLVTQMGNDKSIKCEQNLGHDTMYWYKQDSKKFLKIMFSYNNKELIINETVPNRFSPKSPDKAHLNLHINSLELGDSAVYFCASSQDGYEARGRNEKLFFGSGTQLSVL.

There are many counts of this clonotype. CDR3 in amino acids: CASSLTATDLTEAFF. The CDR3 DNA follows: TGTGCCAGCAGCTTAACCGCGACAGATCTCACTGAAGCTTTCTTT. The chain is built from TRBV7-3 and TRBJ1-1; TRBD1 is a possible D gene (5 bases). CDR3 length equals 15 residues. CDR1 is SGHTA, CDR2 FQGTGA, per germline. The germline V and J ends were trimmed by 0 bases and 4 bases, with 12 bases remaining between them.

This clonotype was detected ten times or more. The V and J genes are TRBV12-3 or TRBV12-4 and TRBJ1-2; no clear D gene. CDR3 length: 14 residues. The ends were cut back, 2 bases at V and 8 bases at J, with 15 bases in the middle. CDR3 coding DNA: TGTGCCAGCAGTTTAATCCCAGTCACGAGAGGCTACACCTTC. This gives the protein CASSLIPVTRGYTF.

Remarks on this clonotype: A read error may be the cause here, since a much bigger clone is one base away. The chain couples TRBV7-9 to TRBJ1-1; no clear D. The CDR3 consists of 14 residues. Germline V CDR1 and CDR2: SEHNR, FQNEAQ (reference sequence). Between the trimmed V and J ends, which lost 0 bases and 6 bases, there was a span of 11 bases. The CDR3 region has the DNA TGTGCCAGCAGCTTAGCGTTGGTAGGGCCTGAAGCTTTCTTT. Protein: CASSLALVGPEAFF. The full variable domain, completed using reference TRBV7-9 and TRBJ1-1, is DTGVSQNPRHKITKRGQNVTFRCDPISEHNRLYWYRQTLGQGPEFLTYFQNEAQLEKSRLLSDRFSAERPKGSFSTLEIQRTEQGDSAMYLCASSLALVGPEAFFGQGTRLTVV.

This clonotype was recorded many times. V gene TRBV28 combines with J gene TRBJ2-1, with D possibly being TRBD1 (6 bases). The germline gives CDR1 MDHEN, CDR2 SYDVKM. V lost 3 bases to trimming and J lost 2 bases, with 8 bases between them. CDR3 length: 14 residues. The CDR3 DNA is TGTGCCAGCAGTTTTAGGGGGACCTACAATGAGCAGTTCTTC. It is translated as CASSFRGTYNEQFF.

This rearrangement joins TRBV9 to TRBJ2-1; D gene unclear. The ends were cut back, 4 bases at V and 0 bases at J, with 14 bases in the middle. The CDR3 covers 16 residues. Germline CDR1 and CDR2: SGDLS and YYNGEE. The CDR3 loop reads CASSHRVGDSYNEQFF. CDR3 coding DNA: TGTGCCAGCAGCCATCGGGTCGGTGACTCCTACAATGAGCAGTTCTTC.

In the case of this clonotype: This could be a read error, since a much larger clone is one nucleotide away. CDR3 sequence reads: CASRLYSRGELFF. The CDR3 DNA sequence: TGTGCCAGCAGGTTGTATTCCCGGGGTGAGCTGTTTTTT. The chain employs TRBV12-3 or TRBV12-4 and TRBJ2-2; tentatively, D is TRBD2 (5 bases). V was pared by 6 bases and J by 11 bases, with 16 bases between. CDR3 length: 13 amino acids.

Written as DNA, the CDR3 is TGTGCCAGCAGCCGAGCCCGGGCTACAGAGTCGAGGATGTCCTACGAGCAGTACTTC. Encoded protein: CASSRARATESRMSYEQYF. The rearrangement joins TRBV4-2 to TRBJ2-7, with no clear D. This CDR3 spans 19 amino acids. CDR1 LGHNA and CDR2 YNFKEQ come from the germline V gene. V lost 4 bases and J 1 base, leaving 26 bases between the germline ends.

This clonotype was seen at least ten times. The chain is built from TRBV20-1 and TRBJ2-3; 11 bases line up with TRBD2. The CDR3 covers 15 residues. CDR1 is DFQATT and CDR2 is SNEGSKA in the germline V gene (reference sequence). With 6 bases clipped from V and 2 bases from J, the junction kept 7 bases outside the gene matches. The CDR3 protein is CSAPKGLADTDTQYF. The CDR3 DNA reads TGCAGTGCACCGAAGGGACTAGCGGACACAGATACGCAGTATTTT.

In this sample, this clonotype turned up a few times. The rearrangement uses TRBV5-1 and TRBJ2-5, with TRBD1 matching 7 bases. The CDR3 has 15 amino acids. With V trimmed by 0 bases and J by 5 bases, 7 bases remained unmatched. CDR1 is SGHRS and CDR2 is YFSETQ in the germline V gene. CDR3 coding DNA: TGCGCCAGCAGCTTGGCCGGACAGGATCTTGAGACCCAGTACTTC. Protein: CASSLAGQDLETQYF.

The sample holds a few counts of this clonotype. This sequence joins TRBV20-1 and TRBJ2-3; 7 nucleotides line up with TRBD1. This CDR3 is built from 14 residues. The junction had 13 bases not matched to a gene; V was cut back by 6 bases and J by 7 bases. Germline assignment: CDR1 DFQATT and CDR2 SNEGSKA (reference sequence). The CDR3 nucleotides read TGCAGTGCCCTATGGACAGGCTCTACTAATACGCAGTATTTT. This translates into CSALWTGSTNTQYF.

Many counts were recorded for this clonotype. The chain recombines TRBV19 with TRBJ2-7; D may be TRBD1 (6 bases). With 7 bases removed from V and 1 base from J, the gap between germline ends came to 14 bases. This CDR3 comprises 14 residues. Germline V gives CDR1 LNHDA, CDR2 SQIVND (reference sequence). CDR3 sequence (DNA): TGTGCCAGTAAGGAACAGGGAAAATCCTACGAGCAGTACTTC. Its translation is CASKEQGKSYEQYF.

In regard to this clonotype: A read error is possible here, since a much larger clone lies one base away. The chain uses TRBV7-6 and TRBJ2-7, with D tentatively TRBD1 (6 bases). Germline V gene lookup returns CDR1 SGHVS and CDR2 FNYEAQ. This CDR3 has 15 amino acids. The CDR3 here is CVSSPRAGVMDEQYF. The CDR3 bases are TGTGTCAGCAGCCCCAGGGCAGGGGTTATGGACGAGCAGTACTTC.

This clonotype occurred many times. For the CDR3, the DNA is TGTGCCAGCTGCCGGGACTTACTCTCTGGGGCCAACGTCCTGACTTTC. This sequence encodes CASCRDLLSGANVLTF. The chain uses TRBV6-6 and TRBJ2-6; a weak D match, TRBD2 (6 bases). The V gene's germline CDR1 is MNHNY and CDR2 SVGAGI (reference sequence). The V and J ends lost 8 bases and 0 bases respectively, with 14 bases between them. The CDR3 has 16 residues.

This chain connects TRBV7-3 to TRBJ2-7, with D possibly being TRBD2 (5 bases). V was shortened by 4 bases and J by 5 bases, with 15 bases between the two germline ends. The CDR3 spans 14 residues. Germline CDR1 SGHTA, CDR2 FQGTGA. This CDR3 is CASSSQPGSHEQYF. The CDR3 region has the DNA TGTGCCAGCAGCTCACAACCGGGAAGTCACGAGCAGTACTTC.

The chain uses TRBV20-1 and TRBJ2-7; 7 bases match TRBD1. The CDR3 runs to 14 residues. Germline CDR1 and CDR2: DFQATT and SNEGSKA (reference sequence). The V gene end was trimmed by 6 bases and the J gene end by 3 bases; junction bases not matched to a gene: 11. The DNA for the CDR3 is TGCAGTGCCAGGGGACAGAGGACTTACTACGAGCAGTACTTC. Amino acids: CSARGQRTYYEQYF.

In this sample, this clonotype turned up a few times. DNA of the CDR3: TGTGCCAGCAGTCCACACCCCCAACTTGGACAGAAGAAGGGTCAGCCCCAGCATTTT. Translation gives CASSPHPQLGQKKGQPQHF. The J gene is TRBJ1-5, the V gene TRBV27; a weak D match, TRBD1 (6 bases). From germline, CDR1 is MNHEY and CDR2 SMNVEV (reference sequence). This CDR3 is 19 amino acids long. Deletions cut 5 bases from V and 6 bases from J, with 29 bases between.

The J gene is TRBJ1-5, the V gene TRBV19; D call uncertain. The V end was cut by 1 base, the J end by 5 bases, with 9 bases between. There are 14 residues in the CDR3. Germline V gives CDR1 LNHDA, CDR2 SQIVND (reference sequence). The CDR3 is CASSIGGLDQPQHF. As DNA, the CDR3 is TGTGCCAGTAGTATAGGAGGGCTTGATCAGCCCCAGCATTTT.